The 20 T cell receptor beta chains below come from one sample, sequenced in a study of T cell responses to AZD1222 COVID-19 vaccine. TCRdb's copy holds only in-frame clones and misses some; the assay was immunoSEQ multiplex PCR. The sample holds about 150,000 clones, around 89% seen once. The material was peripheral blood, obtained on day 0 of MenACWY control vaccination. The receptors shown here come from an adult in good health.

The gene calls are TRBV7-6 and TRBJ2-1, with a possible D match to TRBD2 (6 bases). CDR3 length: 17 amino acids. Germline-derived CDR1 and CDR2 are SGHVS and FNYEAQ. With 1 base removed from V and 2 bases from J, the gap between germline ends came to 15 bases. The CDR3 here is CASSLVPTGVTYNEQFF. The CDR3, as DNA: TGTGCCAGCAGCTTAGTCCCGACGGGAGTTACCTACAATGAGCAGTTCTTC.

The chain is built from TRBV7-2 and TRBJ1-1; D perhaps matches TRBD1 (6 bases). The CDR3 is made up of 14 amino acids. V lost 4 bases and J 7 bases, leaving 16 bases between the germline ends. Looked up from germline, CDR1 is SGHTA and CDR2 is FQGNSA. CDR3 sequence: CASSSGDRRLEAFF. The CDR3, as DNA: TGTGCCAGCAGCTCAGGGGATCGGAGGCTTGAAGCTTTCTTT.

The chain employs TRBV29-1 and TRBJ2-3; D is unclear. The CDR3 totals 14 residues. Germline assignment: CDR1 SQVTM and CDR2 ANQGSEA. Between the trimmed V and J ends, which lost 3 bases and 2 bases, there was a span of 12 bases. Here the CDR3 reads CSVDFGFDTDTQYF. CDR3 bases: TGCAGCGTTGATTTCGGCTTTGACACAGATACGCAGTATTTT.

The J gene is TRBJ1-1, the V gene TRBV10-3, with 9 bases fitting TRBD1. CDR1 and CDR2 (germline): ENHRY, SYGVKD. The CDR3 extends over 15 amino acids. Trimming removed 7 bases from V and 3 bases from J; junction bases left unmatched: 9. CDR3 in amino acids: CAIKGTGMKDTEAFF. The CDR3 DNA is TGTGCCATCAAGGGGACAGGGATGAAAGACACTGAAGCTTTCTTT.

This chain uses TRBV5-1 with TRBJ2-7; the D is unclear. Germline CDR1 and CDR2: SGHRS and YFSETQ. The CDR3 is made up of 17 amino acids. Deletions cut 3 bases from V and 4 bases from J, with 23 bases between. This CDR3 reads CASSSTYSGRGKYEQYF. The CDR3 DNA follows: TGCGCCAGCAGCTCGACCTACTCCGGTCGTGGAAAATACGAGCAGTACTTC.

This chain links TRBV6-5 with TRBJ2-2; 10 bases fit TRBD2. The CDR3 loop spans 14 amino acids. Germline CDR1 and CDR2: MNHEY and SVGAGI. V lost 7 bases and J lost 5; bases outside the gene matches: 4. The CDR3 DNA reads TGTGCCAGCACTAGCGGGAGAGAAACCGGGGAGCTGTTTTTT. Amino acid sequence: CASTSGRETGELFF.

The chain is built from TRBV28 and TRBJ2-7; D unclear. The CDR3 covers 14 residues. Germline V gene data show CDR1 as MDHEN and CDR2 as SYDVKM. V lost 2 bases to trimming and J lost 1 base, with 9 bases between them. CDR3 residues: CASSLVSRSYEQYF. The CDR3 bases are TGTGCCAGCAGTTTAGTTTCCCGGTCCTACGAGCAGTACTTC. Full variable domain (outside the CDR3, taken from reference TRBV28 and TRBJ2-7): DVKVTQSSRYLVKRTGEKVFLECVQDMDHENMFWYRQDPGLGLRLIYFSYDVKMKEKGDIPEGYSVSREKKERFSLILESASTNQTSMYLCASSLVSRSYEQYFGPGTRLTVT.

This CDR3 reads CASSWAATGELFF. The DNA of the CDR3 is TGTGCCAGCAGCTGGGCTGCGACCGGGGAGCTGTTTTTT. The J gene is TRBJ2-2, the V gene TRBV5-6; D gene uncertain. This CDR3 is built from 13 residues. Trimming took 3 bases from V and 5 from J, leaving 8 bases between them. The germline V gene has CDR1 SGHDT and CDR2 YYEEEE.

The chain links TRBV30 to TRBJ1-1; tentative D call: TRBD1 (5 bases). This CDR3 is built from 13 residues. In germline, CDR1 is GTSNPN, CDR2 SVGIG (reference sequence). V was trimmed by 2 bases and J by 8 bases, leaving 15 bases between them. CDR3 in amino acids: CAWSPTGGLEAFF. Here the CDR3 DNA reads TGTGCCTGGAGTCCTACAGGCGGTCTCGAAGCTTTCTTT.

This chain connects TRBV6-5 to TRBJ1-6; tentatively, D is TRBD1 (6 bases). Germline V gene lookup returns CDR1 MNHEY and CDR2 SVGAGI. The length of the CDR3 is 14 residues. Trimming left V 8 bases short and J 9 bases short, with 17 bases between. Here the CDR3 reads CASGGQGQASPLHF. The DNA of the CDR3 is TGTGCCAGCGGCGGCCAGGGGCAAGCTTCACCCCTCCACTTT.

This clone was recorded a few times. For the CDR3, the DNA is TGTGCCAGCAGCCGGGGCTTCAGGGCTGAGCAGTTCTTC. Residues: CASSRGFRAEQFF. V usage is TRBV11-1 and J usage is TRBJ2-1, with D possibly called TRBD1 or TRBD2 (5 bases each). The CDR3 contains 13 residues. V gave up 5 bases and J gave up 9 bases, with 14 bases separating them. Germline V gene sequence: CDR1 SGHAT, CDR2 FQDESV (reference sequence).

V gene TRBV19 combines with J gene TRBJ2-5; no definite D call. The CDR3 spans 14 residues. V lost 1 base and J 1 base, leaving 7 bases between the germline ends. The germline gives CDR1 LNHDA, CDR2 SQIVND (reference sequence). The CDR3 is CASSIAGIQETQYF. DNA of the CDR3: TGTGCCAGTAGTATAGCAGGAATCCAAGAGACCCAGTACTTC.

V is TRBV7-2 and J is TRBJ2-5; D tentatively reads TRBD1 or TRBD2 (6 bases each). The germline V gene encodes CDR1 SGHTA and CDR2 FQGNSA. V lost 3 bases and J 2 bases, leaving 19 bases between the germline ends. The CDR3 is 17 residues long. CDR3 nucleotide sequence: TGTGCCAGCAGCTTGGAGAGAGGGGGGTGGGTTCAAGAGACCCAGTACTTC. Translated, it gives CASSLERGGWVQETQYF.

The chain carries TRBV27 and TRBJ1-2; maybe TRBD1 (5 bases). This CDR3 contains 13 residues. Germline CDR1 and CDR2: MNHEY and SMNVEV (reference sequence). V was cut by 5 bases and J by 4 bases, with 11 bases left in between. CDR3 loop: CASSRDGGYGYTF. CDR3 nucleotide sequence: TGTGCCAGCAGTCGGGACGGCGGCTATGGCTACACCTTC.

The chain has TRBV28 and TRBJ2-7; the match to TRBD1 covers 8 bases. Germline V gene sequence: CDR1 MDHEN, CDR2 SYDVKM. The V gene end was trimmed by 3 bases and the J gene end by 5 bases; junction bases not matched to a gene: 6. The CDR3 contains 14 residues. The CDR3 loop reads CASSFLGQGNEQYF. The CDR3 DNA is TGTGCCAGCAGTTTCTTAGGACAGGGAAACGAGCAGTACTTC. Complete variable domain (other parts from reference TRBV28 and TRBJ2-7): DVKVTQSSRYLVKRTGEKVFLECVQDMDHENMFWYRQDPGLGLRLIYFSYDVKMKEKGDIPEGYSVSREKKERFSLILESASTNQTSMYLCASSFLGQGNEQYFGPGTRLTVT.

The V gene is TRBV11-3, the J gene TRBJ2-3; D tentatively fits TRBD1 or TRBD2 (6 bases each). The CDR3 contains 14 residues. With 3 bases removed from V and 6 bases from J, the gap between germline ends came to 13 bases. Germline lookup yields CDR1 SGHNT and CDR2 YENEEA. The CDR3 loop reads CASSLRRGRDTQYF. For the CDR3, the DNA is TGTGCCAGCAGCTTGAGGAGGGGGAGGGATACGCAGTATTTT. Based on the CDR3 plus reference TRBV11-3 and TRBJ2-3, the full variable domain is EAGVVQSPRYKIIEKKQPVAFWCNPISGHNTLYWYLQNLGQGPELLIRYENEEAVDDSQLPKDRFSAERLKGVDSTLKIQPAELGDSAVYLCASSLRRGRDTQYFGPGTRLTVL.

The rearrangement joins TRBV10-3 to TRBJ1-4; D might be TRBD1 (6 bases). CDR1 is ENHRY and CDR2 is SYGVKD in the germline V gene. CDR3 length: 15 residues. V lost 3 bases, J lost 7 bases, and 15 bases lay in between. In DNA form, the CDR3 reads TGTGCCATCAGTGAAGGAGGGACATCGGGTGAAAAACTGTTTTTT. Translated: CAISEGGTSGEKLFF.

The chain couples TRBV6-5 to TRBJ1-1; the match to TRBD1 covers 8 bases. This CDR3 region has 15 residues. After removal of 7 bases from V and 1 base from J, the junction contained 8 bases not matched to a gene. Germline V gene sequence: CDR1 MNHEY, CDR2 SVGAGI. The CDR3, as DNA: TGTGCCAGCACCATGACAGGGGCCGGGAACACTGAAGCTTTCTTT. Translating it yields CASTMTGAGNTEAFF.

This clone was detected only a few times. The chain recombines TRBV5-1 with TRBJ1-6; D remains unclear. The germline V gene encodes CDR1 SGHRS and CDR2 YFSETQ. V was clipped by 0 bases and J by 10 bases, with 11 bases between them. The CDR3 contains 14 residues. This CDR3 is CASSLGGVGSPLHF. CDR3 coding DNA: TGCGCCAGCAGCTTGGGCGGGGTTGGATCACCCCTCCACTTT.

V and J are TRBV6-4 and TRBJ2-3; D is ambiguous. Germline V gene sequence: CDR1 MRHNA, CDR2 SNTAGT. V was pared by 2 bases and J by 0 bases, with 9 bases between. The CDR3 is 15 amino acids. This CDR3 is CASSDQPTSTDTQYF. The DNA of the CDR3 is TGTGCCAGCAGTGACCAGCCTACTAGCACAGATACGCAGTATTTT.